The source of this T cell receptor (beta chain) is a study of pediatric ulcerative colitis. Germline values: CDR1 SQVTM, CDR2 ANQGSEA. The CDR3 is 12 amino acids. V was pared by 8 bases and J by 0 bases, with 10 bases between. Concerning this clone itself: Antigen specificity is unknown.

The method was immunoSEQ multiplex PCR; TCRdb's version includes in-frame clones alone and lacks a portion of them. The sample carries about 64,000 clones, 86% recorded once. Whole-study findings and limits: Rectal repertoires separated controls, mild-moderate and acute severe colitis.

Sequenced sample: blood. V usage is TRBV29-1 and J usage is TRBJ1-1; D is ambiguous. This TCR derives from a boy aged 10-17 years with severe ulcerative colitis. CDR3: CSTTGLNTEAFF. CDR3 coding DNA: TGCAGCACGACGGGGTTGAACACTGAAGCTTTCTTT.